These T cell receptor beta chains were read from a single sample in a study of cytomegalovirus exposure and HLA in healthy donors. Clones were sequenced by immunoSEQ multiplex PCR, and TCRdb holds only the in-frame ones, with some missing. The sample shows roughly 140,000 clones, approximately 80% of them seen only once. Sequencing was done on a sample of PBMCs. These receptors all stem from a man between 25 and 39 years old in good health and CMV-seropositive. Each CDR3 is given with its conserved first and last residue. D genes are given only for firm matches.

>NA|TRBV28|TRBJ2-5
CASSPDWRDQETQYF
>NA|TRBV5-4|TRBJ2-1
CASSLAPNPGNEQFF
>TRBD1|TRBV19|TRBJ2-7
CASGGQGAFHEQYF
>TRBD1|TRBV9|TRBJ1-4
CASSPQGLLNEKLFF
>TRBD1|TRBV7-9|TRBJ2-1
CSSSRTGANEQFF
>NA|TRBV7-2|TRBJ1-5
CASSSRQNQPQHF
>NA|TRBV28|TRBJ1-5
CASSSPRGNQPQHF
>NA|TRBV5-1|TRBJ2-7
CASSFGVGTTYEQYF
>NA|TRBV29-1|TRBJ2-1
CSVGRSSYNEQFF
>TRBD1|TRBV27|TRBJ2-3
CASRQGHTDTQYF
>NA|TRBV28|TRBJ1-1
CASSLVGGADTEAFF
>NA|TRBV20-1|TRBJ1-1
CSARDYPEAFF
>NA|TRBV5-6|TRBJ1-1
CASRSSGRKFTEAFF
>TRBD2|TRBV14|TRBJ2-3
CASSRGLATDTQYF
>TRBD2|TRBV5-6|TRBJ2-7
CASSRGGRDEQYF
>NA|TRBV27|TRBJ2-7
CASSLGSIGEQYF
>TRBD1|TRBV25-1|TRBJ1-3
CASSEQGQGANTIYF
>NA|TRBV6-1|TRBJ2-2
CASRTGFNTGELFF
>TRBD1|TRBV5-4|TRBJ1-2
CASSFRDRGNYGYTF
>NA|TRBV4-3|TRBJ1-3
CASSQDPLPQGGNTIYF
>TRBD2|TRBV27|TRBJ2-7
CASSLRLAGAYEQYF
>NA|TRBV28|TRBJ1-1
CASSQAGTLNTEAFF
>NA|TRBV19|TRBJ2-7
CASSIVFGGGEQYF